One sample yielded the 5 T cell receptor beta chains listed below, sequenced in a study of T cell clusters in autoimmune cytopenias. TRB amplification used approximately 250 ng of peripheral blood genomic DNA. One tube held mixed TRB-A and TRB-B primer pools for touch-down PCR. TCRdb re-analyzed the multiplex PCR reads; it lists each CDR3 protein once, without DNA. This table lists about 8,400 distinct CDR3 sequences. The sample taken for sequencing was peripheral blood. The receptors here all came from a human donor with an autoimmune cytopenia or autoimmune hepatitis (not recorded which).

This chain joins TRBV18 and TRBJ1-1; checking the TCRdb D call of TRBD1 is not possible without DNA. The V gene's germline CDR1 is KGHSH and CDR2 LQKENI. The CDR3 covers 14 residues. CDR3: CASSLGQTETEAFF.

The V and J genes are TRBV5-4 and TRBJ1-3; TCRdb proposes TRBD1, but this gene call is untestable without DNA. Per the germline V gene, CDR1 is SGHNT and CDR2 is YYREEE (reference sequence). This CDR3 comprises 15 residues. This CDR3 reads CASSLGQLSGNTIYF.

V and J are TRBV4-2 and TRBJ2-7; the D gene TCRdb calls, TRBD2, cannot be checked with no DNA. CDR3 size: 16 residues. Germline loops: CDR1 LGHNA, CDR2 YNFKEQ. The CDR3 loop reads CASSTPGTSGSYEQYF.

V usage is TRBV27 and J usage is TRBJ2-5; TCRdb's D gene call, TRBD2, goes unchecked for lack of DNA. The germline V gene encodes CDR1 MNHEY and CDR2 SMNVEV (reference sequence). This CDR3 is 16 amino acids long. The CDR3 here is CASSGLAGGRQETQYF.

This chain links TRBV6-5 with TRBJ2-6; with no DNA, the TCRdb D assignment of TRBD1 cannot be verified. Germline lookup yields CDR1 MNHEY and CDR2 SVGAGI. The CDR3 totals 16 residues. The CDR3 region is CASRDGGAAGANVLTF.